Below, 9 T cell receptor beta chains from the same sample are listed, as sequenced in a study of tumor and adjacent non-tumor tissue in lung cancer. TCRbeta libraries were built with three rounds of nested PCR, modified from ARM-PCR. TCRdb reanalysed the multiplex PCR reads using MiXCR and keeps one entry per CDR3 protein. The sample consists of some 100,000 distinct CDR3 sequences, roughly three fifths of them appearing once. This sample's RNA came from whole unsorted tissue. This non-tumor lung sample came from over 3 cm beyond the tumor edge. What was sequenced was distant non-tumor lung tissue. The receptors derive from a man in his sixties with non-small cell lung cancer.

As concerns this clonotype: At one end, the junction sequence differs from germline, possibly due to a read error. J is TRBJ1-1 and V is TRBV4-2, with D unresolved. CDR1 is LGHNA and CDR2 is YNFKEQ in the germline V gene. This CDR3 contains 17 residues. CDR3 sequence reads: CVSSQDRIRGKNTEALF. CDR3 nucleotide sequence: TGTGTCAGCAGCCAAGATCGCATCAGAGGGAAGAACACTGAAGCTCTCTTT.

This chain's CDR3 is CASCSDTANTGELFF. CDR3 nucleotides: TGTGCCAGCTGCTCCGATACCGCGAACACCGGGGAGCTGTTTTTT. This sequence joins TRBV7-8 and TRBJ2-2; D remains ambiguous. Germline values: CDR1 SGHVS, CDR2 FQNEAQ. The CDR3 has 15 residues. Trimming pared 8 bases from V and 0 bases from J, leaving 13 bases between. Drawing the rest from reference TRBV7-8 and TRBJ2-2, the complete variable domain is GAGVSQSPRYKVAKRGQDVALRCDPISGHVSLFWYQQALGQGPEFLTYFQNEAQLDKSGLPSDRFFAERPEGSVSTLKIQRTQQEDSAVYLCASCSDTANTGELFFGEGSRLTVL.

This clonotype came up many times. The V call is TRBV7-9, the J call TRBJ1-5; D remains ambiguous. The CDR3 is made up of 15 amino acids. With 0 bases removed from V and 0 bases from J, the gap between germline ends came to 6 bases. Germline V gene data show CDR1 as SEHNR and CDR2 as FQNEAQ (reference sequence). The CDR3 DNA reads as TGTGCCAGCAGCTTAGCCGGTCCTAGCAATCAGCCCCAGCATTTT. Translated: CASSLAGPSNQPQHF.

As to this clonotype: A read error may explain this, as a much larger clone is one base away. V is TRBV7-9 and J is TRBJ2-1, with D possibly called TRBD1 or TRBD2 (6 bases each). The CDR3 runs 16 residues. Trimming pared 7 bases from V and 3 bases from J, leaving 19 bases between. CDR1 is SEHNR and CDR2 is FQNEAQ in the germline V gene (reference sequence). CDR3 bases: TGTGCCAGCAACCCGACTACAGGGAGGTACTACAATGAGCAGTTCTTC. Protein: CASNPTTGRYYNEQFF.

Worth noting for this clonotype: This clone may be a read error of a much larger clone one base away. V and J are TRBV5-4 and TRBJ1-1; 11 bases line up with TRBD1. The CDR3 has 14 amino acids. V gave up 5 bases and J gave up 4 bases; unmatched junction bases: 4. Looked up from germline, CDR1 is SGHNT and CDR2 is YYREEE (reference sequence). As DNA, the CDR3 is TGTGCCAGCAGGAGGGACAGGGGGAGCACTGAAGCTTTCTTT. Protein sequence: CASRRDRGSTEAFF.

A remark on this clonotype: This may arise from a read error, as a much more abundant clone is one base away. The chain combines TRBV29-1 with TRBJ2-2; possibly TRBD1 or TRBD2 for D (5 bases each). This CDR3 region has 11 residues. The germline CDR1 and CDR2 sequences are SQVTM and ANQGSEA. CDR3 in amino acids: CSAGQTGELLF. Here the CDR3 DNA reads TGCAGCGCCGGACAAACCGGGGAGCTGCTTTTT.

The CDR3 here is CASSHRAGGQGETQYF. CDR3 DNA: TGTGCCAGCAGTCACCGAGCGGGGGGGCAAGGGGAGACCCAGTACTTC. The chain joins TRBV6-5 to TRBJ2-5, with 10 positions matching TRBD2. Trimming removed 5 bases from V and 5 bases from J; junction bases left unmatched: 11. There are 16 residues in the CDR3. Germline CDR1 is MNHEY and CDR2 is SVGAGI.

Points on this clonotype: The junction does not match germline at one end; this may be a read error. V usage is TRBV20-1 and J usage is TRBJ2-5; D is perhaps TRBD2 (5 bases). In germline, CDR1 is DFQATT, CDR2 SNEGSKA (reference sequence). The length of the CDR3 is 16 residues. CDR3 amino acids: CSTRDHILASQETQYF. CDR3 coding DNA: TGCAGTACTAGAGATCATATACTCGCATCTCAAGAGACCCAGTACTTC.

In regard to this clonotype: This clone may be a read error of a much larger clone one base away. The rearrangement uses TRBV12-3 or TRBV12-4 and TRBJ2-3, with TRBD2 matching 7 bases. The CDR3 spans 15 residues. Trimming cost V 0 bases and J 7 bases; bases outside gene matches: 7. This CDR3 reads CASSLAGGRTNTQYF. The CDR3 region has the DNA TGTGCCAGCAGTTTAGCGGGAGGGAGGACAAATACGCAGTATTTT.